Each of the 17 T cell receptor beta chains below was sequenced from the same sample in a study of human T cells and chemical hapten exposure. TCRdb itself ran the RACE reads through MiXCR, one entry per CDR3 protein. Here the sample spans fewer than 400,000 distinct CDR3 sequences, roughly 6.9% being singletons. Time point of the sample: patch test 1, 2 weeks after DPC sensitization. Treatment described: therapeutic diphenylcyclopropenone sensitization with weekly scalp DPC. Sequenced material: whole blood, taken in connection with sensitization to the hapten diphenylcyclopropenone (DPC). These receptors originate from a woman aged 18-29 years with alopecia areata. Some clones in this sample may be carry-over from other donors' samples.

The table lists this clonotype with many counts. The rearrangement links TRBV27 to TRBJ2-7, with 9 bases matching TRBD1. V shed 3 bases, J shed 6 bases, and the junction held 15 bases outside the gene matches. The germline V gene has CDR1 MNHEY and CDR2 SMNVEV (reference sequence). The CDR3 has 17 amino acids. The CDR3 DNA reads TGTGCCAGCAGTTTCGGTATCCCGGGACAGGGAAAAAGCGAGCAGTACTTC. Protein sequence: CASSFGIPGQGKSEQYF.

The chain is built from TRBV29-1 and TRBJ2-2; TRBD1 is a possible D gene (5 bases). The CDR3 contains 16 residues. V lost 5 bases and J lost 2, with 18 bases in between. Germline V gives CDR1 SQVTM, CDR2 ANQGSEA. This CDR3 reads CSVLTDSSLNTGELFF. CDR3 nucleotides: TGCAGCGTTTTGACAGATTCCTCCCTAAACACCGGGGAGCTGTTTTTT.

This clonotype was seen repeatedly, ten times or more. This rearrangement joins TRBV7-2 to TRBJ2-1; 10 nucleotides align to TRBD2. This CDR3 has 15 residues. Germline loops: CDR1 SGHTA, CDR2 FQGNSA. V shed 2 bases and J 5 bases; nucleotides not matched to a gene: 3. The CDR3 is CASSLTAGGHNEQFF. CDR3 nucleotides: TGTGCCAGCAGCTTAACAGCGGGGGGGCACAATGAGCAGTTCTTC.

This clonotype has a count of ten or more. The genes are TRBV27 and TRBJ2-7, with 9 bases fitting TRBD2. CDR1 is MNHEY and CDR2 is SMNVEV in the germline V gene (reference sequence). CDR3 length equals 17 residues. V gave up 5 bases and J gave up 2 bases; unmatched junction bases: 13. Written as DNA, the CDR3 is TGTGCCAGCAGTGATCTAGCGGGACAAACCTGGACCTACGAGCAGTACTTC. This encodes CASSDLAGQTWTYEQYF.

The chain uses TRBV27 and TRBJ1-2; no firm D call. Trimming pared 5 bases from V and 1 base from J, leaving 11 bases between. The CDR3 is made up of 14 amino acids. In germline, CDR1 is MNHEY, CDR2 SMNVEV (reference sequence). This CDR3 is CASSPEPLNYGYTF. The CDR3 DNA reads as TGTGCCAGCAGTCCGGAGCCCCTTAACTATGGCTACACCTTC.

This clonotype has more than one count but fewer than ten. The chain combines TRBV3-1 with TRBJ1-1, with TRBD1 matching 7 bases. Germline lookup yields CDR1 LGHDT and CDR2 YNNKEL (reference sequence). Trimming removed 1 base from V and 2 bases from J; junction bases left unmatched: 4. The CDR3 contains 15 residues. The CDR3 DNA follows: TGTGCCAGCAGCCAAGGGGAGGGGGCAAACACTGAAGCTTTCTTT. Its translation: CASSQGEGANTEAFF.

The rearrangement links TRBV4-3 to TRBJ2-3, with unresolved D. The CDR3 has 15 amino acids. V lost 5 bases to trimming and J lost 1 base, with 13 bases between them. Germline CDR1 LGHNA, CDR2 YSLEER. Here the CDR3 DNA reads TGCGCCAGCAGCACAGCTCGCAGACGCACAGATACGCAGTATTTT. As protein: CASSTARRRTDTQYF.

This clonotype was seen a few times. The chain employs TRBV6-2 or TRBV6-3 and TRBJ2-5; possibly TRBD2 for D (6 bases). The CDR3 totals 15 residues. The V end was cut by 6 bases, the J end by 1 base, with 15 bases between. Germline V gene data show CDR1 as MNHEY and CDR2 as SVGEGT. CDR3 sequence: CASRSNPGLQETQYF. The CDR3, as DNA: TGTGCCAGCAGATCCAATCCGGGACTCCAAGAGACCCAGTACTTC.

This clonotype was seen more than once but under ten times. The genes are TRBV9 and TRBJ1-2, with TRBD1 matching over 9 bases. Germline V gives CDR1 SGDLS, CDR2 YYNGEE. The CDR3 contains 14 residues. The junction had 9 bases not matched to a gene; V was cut back by 4 bases and J by 8 bases. The DNA of the CDR3 is TGTGCCAGCAGCAACCGGGACAGGGTGTGGGGCTACACCTTC. This translates into CASSNRDRVWGYTF.

CDR3 nucleotides: TGTGCCAGCAGCTTAGCGAGGCACGTGAGCGGTACGCAGTATTTT. It is translated as CASSLARHVSGTQYF. The rearrangement uses TRBV7-2 and TRBJ2-3, with a tentative D call TRBD2 (5 bases). Germline V gene lookup returns CDR1 SGHTA and CDR2 FQGNSA. The V and J ends lost 0 bases and 8 bases respectively, with 15 bases between them. CDR3 length: 15 residues.

The chain joins TRBV4-1 to TRBJ1-6; a weak D match, TRBD1 (5 bases). Germline CDR1 MGHRA, CDR2 YSYEKL. V lost 1 base and J lost 10, with 20 bases in between. This CDR3 comprises 17 residues. CDR3 residues: CASSQVAGLRSGSPLHF. CDR3 nucleotides: TGCGCCAGCAGCCAAGTCGCGGGGCTTCGATCAGGCTCACCCCTCCACTTT.

The chain recombines TRBV7-9 with TRBJ2-6, with D perhaps matching TRBD1 or TRBD2 (5 bases each). V shed 5 bases and J shed 0 bases, with 17 bases lying between them. This CDR3 spans 18 amino acids. CDR1 is SEHNR, CDR2 FQNEAQ, per germline (reference sequence). CDR3 sequence: CASSPILGRSSGANVLTF. The CDR3 nucleotides are TGTGCCAGCAGCCCGATCCTGGGACGGAGCTCTGGGGCCAACGTCCTGACTTTC. Drawing the rest from reference TRBV7-9 and TRBJ2-6, the complete variable domain is DTGVSQNPRHKITKRGQNVTFRCDPISEHNRLYWYRQTLGQGPEFLTYFQNEAQLEKSRLLSDRFSAERPKGSFSTLEIQRTEQGDSAMYLCASSPILGRSSGANVLTFGAGSRLTVL.

The CDR3 here is CASSVEIGPKPYEQYF. The CDR3 DNA reads as TGTGCCAGCAGCGTAGAGATAGGGCCTAAACCATACGAGCAGTACTTC. The V and J genes are TRBV9 and TRBJ2-7; D not resolved. Per the germline V gene, CDR1 is SGDLS and CDR2 is YYNGEE. V dropped 0 bases and J dropped 4 bases, with 17 bases sitting between them. The CDR3 sequence is 16 residues long.

This clonotype was seen ten or more times. V and J are TRBV29-1 and TRBJ1-2; D not certain. CDR1 is SQVTM, CDR2 ANQGSEA, per germline. Trimming took off 3 bases at V and 7 bases at J, with 15 bases between the two ends. The CDR3 spans 13 residues. The CDR3 DNA reads TGCAGCGTTGAGCTGAGGACCGGTATTGGCTACACCTTC. Translating gives CSVELRTGIGYTF.

The chain uses TRBV6-2 or TRBV6-3 and TRBJ2-2; D is unresolved. With 4 bases removed from V and 1 base from J, the gap between germline ends came to 13 bases. The CDR3 sequence is 16 residues long. In germline, CDR1 is MNHEY, CDR2 SVGEGT. CDR3 sequence (DNA): TGTGCCAGCAGTTCAGAGACGTCTTTGAACACCGGGGAGCTGTTTTTT. It specifies CASSSETSLNTGELFF.

This chain uses TRBV6-2 or TRBV6-3 with TRBJ2-7; D unclear. Between the trimmed V and J ends, which lost 2 bases and 2 bases, there was a span of 10 bases. Germline loops: CDR1 MNHEY, CDR2 SVGEGT. The CDR3 extends over 14 amino acids. CDR3 in amino acids: CASSYRTSAYEQYF. The CDR3 coding sequence is TGTGCCAGCAGTTACCGGACCTCCGCCTACGAGCAGTACTTC.

There are many counts of this clonotype. This chain connects TRBV28 to TRBJ1-5; D is unresolved. V shed 2 bases and J shed 2 bases, with 19 bases lying between them. This CDR3 is built from 18 residues. Per germline, CDR1 MDHEN and CDR2 SYDVKM. The CDR3 region is CASSLEVEEGFGNQPQHF. CDR3 sequence (DNA): TGTGCCAGCAGTTTAGAGGTTGAGGAGGGATTCGGCAATCAGCCCCAGCATTTT.